The rows below give T cell receptor beta chains drawn from one sample of a study of vaccination effects on CD4 cells after COVID-19. Their antigens remain unidentified. Using immunoSEQ multiplex PCR, the repertoire was profiled, and TCRdb retains in-frame clones only, with some absent. This table has 40,000 to 50,000 clones, around 74% appearing once. The sample in question was CD4+ T cells from PBMCs cultured with HCoV-OC43 spike peptides, obtained after COVID-19 vaccination. The receptor source for this set is a human donor who received a COVID-19 vaccine. Both conserved end residues are part of each CDR3. D genes are given only for firm matches. Size tells how often a clone was seen (once, few, many) or the class of an expanded clone, and some rows leave it out.

size: NA; V: TRBV13; J: TRBJ2-1; D: TRBD1; CDR3: CASSLRALTGGRLTYNEQFF; DNA: TGTGCCAGCAGCTTAAGGGCCCTGACAGGGGGGCGCCTCACCTACAATGAGCAGTTCTTC
size: once; V: TRBV19; J: TRBJ2-3; D: TRBD2; CDR3: CASSWLAGGIDTQYF; DNA: TGTGCCAGTAGTTGGTTAGCGGGAGGGATAGATACGCAGTATTTT
size: NA; V: TRBV6-5; J: TRBJ1-6; D: NA; CDR3: CASRMGPPAQPLHF; DNA: TGTGCCAGCAGGATGGGGCCCCCGGCTCAACCCCTCCACTTT
size: few; V: TRBV7-2; J: TRBJ2-7; D: TRBD2; CDR3: CASAIAGISSYEQYF; DNA: TGTGCCAGCGCCATAGCGGGGATAAGCTCCTACGAGCAGTACTTC
size: NA; V: TRBV27; J: TRBJ1-5; D: NA; CDR3: CASSLGGANQPQHF; DNA: TGTGCCAGCAGTTTAGGAGGCGCCAATCAGCCCCAGCATTTT
size: NA; V: TRBV5-1; J: TRBJ1-4; D: NA; CDR3: CASSWETGEKLFF; DNA: TGCGCCAGCAGCTGGGAGACAGGAGAAAAACTGTTTTTT
size: NA; V: TRBV7-9; J: TRBJ1-1; D: NA; CDR3: CASSLSATNTEAFF; DNA: TGTGCCAGCAGCTTATCCGCGACTAACACTGAAGCTTTCTTT
size: NA; V: TRBV27; J: TRBJ1-4; D: NA; CDR3: CASRGPNEKLFF; DNA: TGTGCCAGTCGGGGGCCTAATGAAAAACTGTTTTTT
size: NA; V: TRBV19; J: TRBJ2-1; D: NA; CDR3: CASKEPPSNEQFF; DNA: TGTGCCAGTAAGGAGCCCCCGTCCAATGAGCAGTTCTTC
size: NA; V: TRBV6-2/TRBV6-3; J: TRBJ2-1; D: TRBD2; CDR3: CASSYIERGGYNEQFF; DNA: TGTGCCAGCAGTTACATCGAGCGGGGGGGATACAATGAGCAGTTCTTC
size: NA; V: TRBV2; J: TRBJ1-5; D: TRBD1; CDR3: CARKRTGGNNNQPQHF; DNA: TGTGCCAGAAAAAGGACAGGGGGGAATAACAATCAGCCCCAGCATTTT
size: NA; V: TRBV18; J: TRBJ1-6; D: NA; CDR3: CASSTGDTTPLHF; DNA: TGTGCCAGCTCGACAGGAGACACGACACCCCTCCACTTT
size: NA; V: TRBV4-2; J: TRBJ1-1; D: NA; CDR3: CASSQGAGDLAEAFF; DNA: TGTGCCAGCAGCCAAGGGGCAGGGGATTTGGCTGAAGCTTTCTTT
size: NA; V: TRBV7-9; J: TRBJ2-3; D: TRBD2; CDR3: CASSLGASGGADTQYF; DNA: TGTGCCAGCAGCTTAGGGGCTAGCGGGGGAGCAGATACGCAGTATTTT
size: NA; V: TRBV5-1; J: TRBJ1-5; D: TRBD1; CDR3: CASSLDGTGRQPQHF; DNA: TGCGCCAGCAGCTTGGACGGGACAGGGCGTCAGCCCCAGCATTTT
size: NA; V: TRBV6-5; J: TRBJ1-1; D: NA; CDR3: CASGEGGEAFF; DNA: TGTGCCAGTGGAGAGGGGGGTGAAGCTTTCTTT
size: few; V: TRBV6-5; J: TRBJ2-2; D: TRBD1; CDR3: CASRRQGASGELFF; DNA: TGTGCCAGCAGGAGACAGGGGGCTTCCGGGGAGCTGTTTTTT
size: NA; V: TRBV2; J: TRBJ2-7; D: NA; CDR3: CASQWSGQTYEQYF; DNA: TGTGCCAGCCAGTGGTCAGGTCAAACCTACGAGCAGTACTTC
size: NA; V: TRBV5-1; J: TRBJ2-2; D: NA; CDR3: CASSPTVGLDTGELFF; DNA: TGCGCCAGCAGCCCCACGGTGGGGTTAGACACCGGGGAGCTGTTTTTT
size: NA; V: TRBV18; J: TRBJ1-3; D: TRBD1; CDR3: CASSPLLITGAGNTIYF; DNA: TGTGCCAGCTCACCCCTACTTATAACAGGGGCTGGAAACACCATATATTTT
size: NA; V: TRBV5-1; J: TRBJ1-2; D: NA; CDR3: CASFQGPTNYGYTF; DNA: TGCGCCAGCTTCCAGGGGCCAACTAACTATGGCTACACCTTC
size: NA; V: TRBV28; J: TRBJ1-5; D: NA; CDR3: CASSSLAGPDQPQHF; DNA: TGTGCCAGCAGTTCCCTAGCAGGGCCAGATCAGCCCCAGCATTTT
size: NA; V: TRBV30; J: TRBJ1-1; D: TRBD1; CDR3: CAWSVPGGGTEAFF; DNA: TGTGCCTGGAGTGTTCCAGGGGGGGGCACTGAAGCTTTCTTT
size: NA; V: TRBV12-5; J: TRBJ2-7; D: TRBD1; CDR3: CASGLEPGQREQYF; DNA: TGTGCTAGTGGTTTGGAACCGGGACAGAGGGAGCAGTACTTC
size: NA; V: TRBV4-2; J: TRBJ2-5; D: TRBD2; CDR3: CASSQDRGGPETQYF; DNA: TGTGCCAGCAGCCAAGACCGGGGGGGCCCTGAGACCCAGTACTTC
size: NA; V: TRBV10-2; J: TRBJ2-2; D: TRBD1; CDR3: CASRDQQGADTGELFF; DNA: TGCGCCAGCAGGGACCAACAGGGGGCGGACACCGGGGAGCTGTTTTTT
size: NA; V: TRBV14; J: TRBJ2-1; D: NA; CDR3: CASSPKREQFF; DNA: TGTGCCAGCAGTCCCAAGCGGGAGCAGTTCTTC
size: NA; V: TRBV5-6; J: TRBJ1-4; D: NA; CDR3: CASSLARVTGLDKKLFF; DNA: TGTGCCAGCAGCTTGGCTAGGGTGACGGGACTCGACAAAAAACTGTTTTTT
size: NA; V: TRBV6-5; J: TRBJ2-2; D: NA; CDR3: CASSYSRVYRVGELFF; DNA: TGTGCCAGCAGTTACTCGCGGGTGTATCGGGTCGGGGAGCTGTTTTTT
size: NA; V: TRBV9; J: TRBJ2-5; D: TRBD2; CDR3: CASSGLTSGQETQYF; DNA: TGTGCCAGCAGCGGGTTGACTAGCGGCCAAGAGACCCAGTACTTC
size: NA; V: TRBV14; J: TRBJ2-5; D: NA; CDR3: CASSPELRSQETQYF; DNA: TGTGCCAGCTCCCCGGAACTCAGATCCCAAGAGACCCAGTACTTC
size: NA; V: TRBV6-5; J: TRBJ1-1; D: TRBD1; CDR3: CASSQQGYTEAFF; DNA: TGTGCCAGCAGTCAACAGGGGTACACTGAAGCTTTCTTT
size: NA; V: TRBV5-1; J: TRBJ2-3; D: TRBD2; CDR3: CASSYLASGGPSTDTQYF; DNA: TGCGCCAGCAGCTATCTGGCTAGCGGGGGCCCTAGCACAGATACGCAGTATTTT
size: once; V: TRBV5-4; J: TRBJ1-2; D: NA; CDR3: CASSLVGQNYGYTF; DNA: TGTGCCAGCAGCTTGGTAGGGCAGAACTATGGCTACACCTTC
size: NA; V: TRBV6-5; J: TRBJ1-1; D: TRBD1; CDR3: CASSVTGQELLKAFF; DNA: TGTGCCAGCAGCGTAACCGGACAGGAGCTTCTTAAGGCTTTCTTT
size: NA; V: TRBV4-1; J: TRBJ2-2; D: NA; CDR3: CASSVIDFGELFF; DNA: TGCGCCAGCAGCGTAATAGATTTCGGGGAGCTGTTTTTT
size: NA; V: TRBV5-1; J: TRBJ1-2; D: NA; CDR3: CASSLILHRGEPSYGYTF; DNA: TGCGCCAGCAGCTTGATACTCCACCGAGGGGAACCAAGCTATGGCTACACCTTC
size: NA; V: TRBV29-1; J: TRBJ2-3; D: TRBD1; CDR3: CSVEEFRGLGRDTQYF; DNA: TGCAGCGTTGAAGAATTTAGGGGGCTAGGTAGAGATACGCAGTATTTT
size: NA; V: TRBV5-4; J: TRBJ2-1; D: NA; CDR3: CASRAGGNHNEQFF; DNA: TGTGCCAGCAGAGCCGGCGGGAACCACAATGAGCAGTTCTTC
size: NA; V: TRBV11-3; J: TRBJ2-1; D: NA; CDR3: CASSLNQANNEQFF; DNA: TGTGCCAGCAGCTTAAATCAGGCAAACAATGAGCAGTTCTTC
size: NA; V: TRBV7-2; J: TRBJ2-2; D: TRBD2; CDR3: CASSFSGWTGELFF; DNA: TGTGCCAGCAGCTTTAGCGGGTGGACCGGGGAGCTGTTTTTT
size: few; V: TRBV19; J: TRBJ1-5; D: NA; CDR3: CASSIRGRGNQPQHF; DNA: TGTGCCAGTAGTATAAGAGGGAGGGGCAATCAGCCCCAGCATTTT
size: NA; V: TRBV7-2; J: TRBJ2-5; D: NA; CDR3: CASSAPGKTQYF; DNA: TGTGCCAGCAGCGCCCCTGGGAAGACCCAGTACTTC
size: NA; V: TRBV5-1; J: TRBJ2-7; D: NA; CDR3: CASSLAQGGYEQYF; DNA: TGCGCCAGCAGCTTGGCTCAGGGTGGTTACGAGCAGTACTTC
size: NA; V: TRBV11-3; J: TRBJ2-1; D: TRBD1; CDR3: CASSLGSGTGEHEQFF; DNA: TGTGCCAGCAGCTTGGGATCCGGGACAGGGGAGCATGAGCAGTTCTTC
size: NA; V: TRBV6-4; J: TRBJ1-1; D: TRBD1; CDR3: CASKQNRGRNIAEAFF; DNA: TGTGCCAGCAAGCAAAACAGGGGACGCAACATCGCTGAAGCTTTCTTT
size: few; V: TRBV7-9; J: TRBJ1-2; D: TRBD1; CDR3: CASSFSGGIYGYTF; DNA: TGTGCCAGCAGCTTCTCAGGGGGCATCTATGGCTACACCTTC
size: NA; V: TRBV5-4; J: TRBJ1-2; D: NA; CDR3: CASSSNRGGYTF; DNA: TGTGCCAGCAGCTCAAATCGTGGGGGCTACACCTTC
size: NA; V: TRBV5-1; J: TRBJ2-7; D: TRBD1; CDR3: CASSERTGYEQYF; DNA: TGCGCCAGCAGCGAAAGGACAGGGTACGAGCAGTACTTC
size: NA; V: TRBV3-1/TRBV3-2; J: TRBJ1-5; D: TRBD1; CDR3: CASSQGRGRRKQNQPQHF; DNA: TGTGCCAGCAGCCAAGGCAGGGGGCGACGAAAACAAAATCAGCCCCAGCATTTT
size: NA; V: TRBV13; J: TRBJ2-5; D: NA; CDR3: CASSLNTDQETQYF; DNA: TGTGCCAGCAGCCTAAACACCGACCAAGAGACCCAGTACTTC